The present T cell receptor beta chain was sequenced within a study of T cell repertoires in cytomegalovirus infection. Study-level information: Recently identified HLA-C-restricted and well-studied HLA-B-restricted CMV epitopes were used. Evidence of both CMV infection and a matching HLA type came from public TCR beta signatures.

Study findings and constraints: CMV-specific TCR beta clonotypes restricted by HLA-C were the ones dominating the ex vivo response.

TCRdb re-called the reads through MiXCR, storing one row per CDR3 protein. The sample shows some 500,000 distinct CDR3 sequences, roughly 42% of them seen only once. V shed 3 bases and J shed 6 bases, with 7 bases lying between them. The CDR3 spans 12 residues. Germline V gene sequence: CDR1 SGHTA, CDR2 FQGNSA. This clonotype was found many times. Antigen specificity is unknown. The source was cultured PBMCs, collected from culture after CMV antigen stimulation. The chain has TRBV7-2 and TRBJ2-3; no clear D gene. The TCR comes from a human donor in good health (CMV status not recorded). Some clones in this sample may be carry-over from other donors' samples. The CDR3 loop reads CASSLFSDTQYF. The CDR3 DNA reads as TGTGCCAGCAGCTTGTTCTCGGATACGCAGTATTTT.